The present TCR beta chain was sequenced within a study of blood T cell repertoires in COVID-19. For the study at large: Acute and convalescent COVID-19 samples came from the United States, Italy and Spain.

TCRdb's copy holds only in-frame clones and misses some; the assay was immunoSEQ multiplex PCR. The sample contains 40,000 to 50,000 clones, 85% of which appear only once. V lost 4 bases and J 0 bases, leaving 10 bases between the germline ends. In germline, CDR1 is KGHSH, CDR2 LQKENI. The CDR3 sequence is 15 residues long. The chain uses TRBV18 and TRBJ1-3; weak D call: TRBD1 (6 bases). Sequenced sample: peripheral blood. The receptor's source is a man aged 50-59 years with active COVID-19. The CDR3 spells CASSRGQNSGNTIYF. The CDR3 coding sequence is TGTGCCAGCTCACGTGGACAGAACTCTGGAAACACCATATATTTT.